Following are 11 T cell receptor beta chains from one sample sequenced in a study of blood T cell repertoires in COVID-19. The table came from immunoSEQ multiplex PCR; TCRdb's copy has only in-frame clones and leaves some out. This table holds 100,000 or so clones, just over 90% found once. Sequencing input: peripheral blood. These receptors were taken from a man aged 55-75 years with acute or convalescent COVID-19.

V gene TRBV6-5 combines with J gene TRBJ2-7; 9 positions agree with TRBD1. CDR1 is MNHEY, CDR2 SVGAGI, per germline. Losses at the gene ends were 4 bases for V and 0 bases for J; bases not matched to a gene: 4. The CDR3 is 15 residues long. DNA for the CDR3: TGTGCCAGCAGTTCCGGGACAGGGAGCTCCTACGAGCAGTACTTC. Its translation: CASSSGTGSSYEQYF.

V gene TRBV27 combines with J gene TRBJ2-3; a possible D gene is TRBD2 (6 bases). The CDR3 has 14 residues. V lost 2 bases, J lost 6 bases, and 12 bases lay in between. The germline gives CDR1 MNHEY, CDR2 SMNVEV (reference sequence). In DNA, the CDR3 is TGTGCCAGCAGTTTAAGGACTAATGCCGATACGCAGTATTTT. Amino acids: CASSLRTNADTQYF.

The chain uses TRBV3-1 (or the pseudogene TRBV3-2) and TRBJ2-1, with 8 bases that match TRBD2. In germline, CDR1 is LGHDT, CDR2 YNNKEL (reference sequence). After removal of 6 bases from V and 5 bases from J, the junction contained 9 bases not matched to a gene. There are 15 residues in the CDR3. This CDR3 reads CASRLGAGGNNEQFF. The DNA of the CDR3 is TGTGCCAGCAGGTTAGGGGCGGGAGGCAACAATGAGCAGTTCTTC.

The chain couples TRBV27 to TRBJ2-2; tentatively, D is TRBD1 (6 bases). Germline V gene data show CDR1 as MNHEY and CDR2 as SMNVEV (reference sequence). The CDR3 consists of 17 residues. V was cut by 5 bases and J by 1 base, with 17 bases left in between. The CDR3 protein is CASSRLAGTKNTGELFF. The CDR3 DNA sequence: TGTGCCAGCAGTCGACTGGCCGGGACAAAGAACACCGGGGAGCTGTTTTTT.

This chain connects TRBV28 to TRBJ2-5; D might be TRBD1 (6 bases). Germline V gives CDR1 MDHEN, CDR2 SYDVKM. This CDR3 has 15 residues. Trimming removed 5 bases from V and 2 bases from J, with 15 bases in between. The DNA of the CDR3 is TGTGCCAGCAGTCCAAGCTGGCAGGGGCAAGAGACCCAGTACTTC. Translated, it gives CASSPSWQGQETQYF.

V usage is TRBV11-1 and J usage is TRBJ1-1; D is ambiguous. Germline V gives CDR1 SGHAT, CDR2 FQDESV (reference sequence). V was shortened by 0 bases and J by 11 bases, with 10 bases between the two germline ends. CDR3 length: 12 amino acids. The CDR3: CASSLAAPRAFF. The CDR3 bases are TGTGCCAGCAGCTTAGCGGCCCCCCGCGCTTTCTTT. The variable domain in full, with the rest retrieved from reference TRBV11-1 and TRBJ1-1, is EAEVAQSPRYKITEKSQAVAFWCDPISGHATLYWYRQILGQGPELLVQFQDESVVDDSQLPKDRFSAERLKGVDSTLKIQPAELGDSAMYLCASSLAAPRAFFGQGTRLTVV.

The chain is built from TRBV29-1 and TRBJ2-1; D may be TRBD2 (6 bases). This CDR3 comprises 12 residues. Germline assignment: CDR1 SQVTM and CDR2 ANQGSEA. V was trimmed by 7 bases and J by 6 bases, leaving 13 bases between them. The CDR3 reads CSAAAGSNEQFF. The CDR3 DNA sequence: TGCAGCGCTGCCGCGGGGTCCAATGAGCAGTTCTTC.

Only one count was recorded for this clone. This sequence joins TRBV5-1 and TRBJ1-2; D possibly corresponds to TRBD1 (5 bases). In germline, CDR1 is SGHRS, CDR2 YFSETQ. V was cut by 4 bases and J by 7 bases, with 14 bases left in between. There are 13 residues in the CDR3. The CDR3 loop is CASSPLRGGGYTF. For the CDR3, the DNA is TGCGCCAGCAGCCCCCTTCGCGGGGGTGGCTACACCTTC.

DNA for the CDR3: TGTGCCAGCAGTTTGGACAGGAGGGAGACCCAGTACTTC. Protein: CASSLDRRETQYF. V and J are TRBV6-5 and TRBJ2-5, with 7 positions matching TRBD1. Germline V gene sequence: CDR1 MNHEY, CDR2 SVGAGI. The CDR3 totals 13 residues. V gave up 4 bases and J gave up 5 bases; unmatched junction bases: 4.

V usage is TRBV4-1 and J usage is TRBJ2-3, with 8 bases fitting TRBD1. The CDR3 spans 17 residues. J gave up 0 bases and V 0 bases, and 5 bases lay outside the gene matches. Germline V gene sequence: CDR1 MGHRA, CDR2 YSYEKL. CDR3 sequence: CASSQENRGVSTDTQYF. The CDR3 DNA sequence: TGCGCCAGCAGCCAAGAGAACAGGGGGGTTAGCACAGATACGCAGTATTTT.

The chain employs TRBV29-1 and TRBJ1-1; no firm D call. This CDR3 has 11 amino acids. CDR1 SQVTM and CDR2 ANQGSEA come from the germline V gene. V gave up 3 bases and J gave up 10 bases, with 12 bases separating them. The CDR3 DNA follows: TGCAGCGTTGACATATTTCCACTAGCTTTCTTT. Encoded protein: CSVDIFPLAFF. Supplemented by reference TRBV29-1 and TRBJ1-1, the full variable domain reads SAVISQKPSRDICQRGTSLTIQCQVDSQVTMMFWYRQQPGQSLTLIATANQGSEATYESGFVIDKFPISRPNLTFSTLTVSNMSPEDSSIYLCSVDIFPLAFFGQGTRLTVV.